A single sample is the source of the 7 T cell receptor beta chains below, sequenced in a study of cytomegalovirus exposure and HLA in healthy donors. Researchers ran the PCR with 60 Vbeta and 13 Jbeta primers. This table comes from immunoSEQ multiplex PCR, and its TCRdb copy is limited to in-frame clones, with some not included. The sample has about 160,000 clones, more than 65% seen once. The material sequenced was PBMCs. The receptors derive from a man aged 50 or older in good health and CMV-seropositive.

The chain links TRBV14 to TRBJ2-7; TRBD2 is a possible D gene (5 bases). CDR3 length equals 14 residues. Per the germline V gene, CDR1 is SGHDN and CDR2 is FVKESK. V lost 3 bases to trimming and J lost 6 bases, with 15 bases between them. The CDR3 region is CASSHRGSASEQYV. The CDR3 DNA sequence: TGTGCCAGCAGCCATCGAGGGTCTGCTAGCGAGCAGTACGTC.

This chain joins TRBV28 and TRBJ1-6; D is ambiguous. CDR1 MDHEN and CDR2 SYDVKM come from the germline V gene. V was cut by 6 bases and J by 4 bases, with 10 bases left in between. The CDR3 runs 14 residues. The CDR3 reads CASRAEKYNSPLHF. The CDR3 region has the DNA TGTGCCAGCAGGGCGGAGAAGTATAATTCACCCCTCCACTTT.

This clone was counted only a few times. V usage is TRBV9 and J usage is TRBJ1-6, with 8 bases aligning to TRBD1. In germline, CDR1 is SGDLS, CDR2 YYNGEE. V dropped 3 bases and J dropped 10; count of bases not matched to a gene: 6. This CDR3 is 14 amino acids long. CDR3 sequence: CASSAPGGGSPLHF. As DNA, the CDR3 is TGTGCCAGCAGCGCCCCAGGGGGCGGATCACCCCTCCACTTT.

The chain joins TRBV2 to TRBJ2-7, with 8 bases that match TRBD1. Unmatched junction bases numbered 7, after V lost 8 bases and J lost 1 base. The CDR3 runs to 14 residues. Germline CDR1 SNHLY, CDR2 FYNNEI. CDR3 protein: CASLRDRGSYEQYV. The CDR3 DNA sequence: TGTGCCAGCCTGCGCGACAGGGGTTCCTACGAGCAGTACGTC.

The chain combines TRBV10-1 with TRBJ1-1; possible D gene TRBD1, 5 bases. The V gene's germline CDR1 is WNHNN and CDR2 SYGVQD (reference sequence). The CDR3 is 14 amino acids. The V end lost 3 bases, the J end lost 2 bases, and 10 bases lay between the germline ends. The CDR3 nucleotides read TGCGCCAGCAGTGATGACGGACAAAACACTGAAGCTTTCTTT. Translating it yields CASSDDGQNTEAFF.

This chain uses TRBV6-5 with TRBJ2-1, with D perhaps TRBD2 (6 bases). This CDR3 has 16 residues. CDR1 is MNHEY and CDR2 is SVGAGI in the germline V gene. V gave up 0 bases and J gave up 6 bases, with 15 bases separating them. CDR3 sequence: CASSYSLGGQGNEQFF. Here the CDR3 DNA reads TGTGCCAGCAGTTACTCGTTGGGGGGTCAGGGCAATGAGCAGTTCTTC.

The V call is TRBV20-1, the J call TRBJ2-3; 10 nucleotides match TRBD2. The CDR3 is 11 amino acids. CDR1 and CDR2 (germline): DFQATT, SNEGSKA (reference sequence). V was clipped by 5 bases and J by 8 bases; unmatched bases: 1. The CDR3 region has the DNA TGCAGTGCTCCTAGCGGGAGTACGCAGTATTTT. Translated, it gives CSAPSGSTQYF.